What follows are 24 T cell receptor beta chains derived from one specimen sequenced in a study of graft-versus-host responses after intestinal transplantation. Some clones are missing from TCRdb's copy, which holds only in-frame ones; the method was immunoSEQ multiplex PCR. The sample shows roughly 89,000 clones, roughly 89% of them seen only once. No cognate antigen is known for these TCRs. Sequences were derived from unstimulated CD4+ T cells sorted from spleen or lymph node cells, sampled before intestinal transplant. The origin of the receptors is a human donor who received an intestinal transplant.

With regard to this clone: One end of the junction is discordant with germline, which a read error may explain. V and J are TRBV29-1 and TRBJ2-7; TRBD1 matches at 10 bases. The CDR3 sequence is 16 residues long. Germline assignment: CDR1 SQVTM and CDR2 ANQGSEA. The CDR3 reads CSVHQMGQGSSYEQCF. Written as DNA, the CDR3 is TGCAGCGTCCACCAAATGGGACAGGGGAGCTCCTACGAGCAGTGCTTC.

This sequence joins TRBV10-3 and TRBJ1-2; D unclear. The CDR3 length is 14 residues. V lost 2 bases, J lost 5 bases, and 12 bases lay in between. The germline V gene encodes CDR1 ENHRY and CDR2 SYGVKD. CDR3 coding DNA: TGTGCCATCAGTGAGCCGGGGTTGGGGTATGGCTACACCTTC. It specifies CAISEPGLGYGYTF.

This sequence joins TRBV10-1 and TRBJ1-1; possible D gene TRBD1, 5 bases. Trimming removed 2 bases at V and 5 bases at J, with 6 bases between. Germline V lookup: CDR1 WNHNN, CDR2 SYGVQD (reference sequence). The length of the CDR3 is 12 residues. The CDR3 DNA is TGCGCCAGCAGTGAGGCAGGGACTGAAGCTTTCTTT. Encoded protein: CASSEAGTEAFF.

This chain uses TRBV29-1 with TRBJ2-3; 10 bases map to TRBD1. Germline CDR1 is SQVTM and CDR2 is ANQGSEA. The CDR3 is 14 residues long. J lost 6 bases, V lost 2 bases, and 5 bases had no gene match. CDR3 nucleotides: TGCAGCGTTGAACCCGGGACAGGGGCCGATACGCAGTATTTT. Protein sequence: CSVEPGTGADTQYF.

V is TRBV7-2 and J is TRBJ1-3, with TRBD1 matching over 7 bases. The CDR3 is 15 amino acids. Trimming removed 5 bases from V and 4 bases from J; junction bases left unmatched: 8. The germline CDR1 and CDR2 sequences are SGHTA and FQGNSA. The CDR3 coding sequence is TGTGCCAGCAGCCTCAATAAGGACAGGGGAAACACCATATATTTT. It translates to CASSLNKDRGNTIYF.

The rearrangement joins TRBV2 to TRBJ1-2; D not certain. CDR3 size: 11 residues. V was shortened by 7 bases and J by 10 bases, with 13 bases between the two germline ends. CDR1 SNHLY and CDR2 FYNNEI come from the germline V gene. The CDR3 spells CASTPGRYYTF. CDR3 coding DNA: TGTGCCAGCACCCCGGGAAGATACTACACCTTC.

The J gene is TRBJ2-6, the V gene TRBV18, with D maybe TRBD2 (6 bases). Germline V CDR1 and CDR2: KGHSH, LQKENI. V was shortened by 5 bases and J by 0 bases, with 8 bases between the two germline ends. The CDR3 contains 15 residues. CDR3 DNA: TGTGCCAGCTCAACCGGGGGCTCTGGGGCCAACGTCCTGACTTTC. Translating it yields CASSTGGSGANVLTF.

V and J are TRBV29-1 and TRBJ2-1; 14 positions match TRBD2. Trimming cost V 6 bases and J 6 bases; bases outside gene matches: 4. The CDR3 runs 14 residues. CDR1 SQVTM and CDR2 ANQGSEA come from the germline V gene. The CDR3 DNA follows: TGCAGCGTAGGAGGACTAGCGGGGGGCAATGAGCAGTTCTTC. It specifies CSVGGLAGGNEQFF.

The V and J genes are TRBV6-6 and TRBJ1-2; 9 bases align to TRBD1. V lost 2 bases and J lost 6; bases outside the gene matches: 1. Germline V gives CDR1 MNHNY, CDR2 SVGAGI (reference sequence). CDR3 length equals 13 residues. CDR3 region: CASSYGDRDGYTF. CDR3 in DNA: TGTGCCAGCAGTTACGGGGACAGGGATGGCTACACCTTC.

The genes are TRBV5-1 and TRBJ2-3, with D maybe TRBD1 (6 bases). Trimming cost V 5 bases and J 1 base, with 8 bases left between them. The CDR3 extends over 13 amino acids. CDR1 is SGHRS and CDR2 is YFSETQ in the germline V gene. This CDR3 is CASRWGRTDTQYF. The CDR3 DNA is TGCGCCAGCAGGTGGGGGCGCACAGATACGCAGTATTTT.

The chain couples TRBV19 to TRBJ2-6; maybe TRBD2 (6 bases). Germline V gives CDR1 LNHDA, CDR2 SQIVND (reference sequence). V was cut by 6 bases and J by 0 bases, with 12 bases left in between. There are 16 residues in the CDR3. Here the CDR3 DNA reads TGTGCCAGTAGGCGGGACGGGAGCTCTGGGGCCAACGTCCTGACTTTC. The encoded protein is CASRRDGSSGANVLTF.

V usage is TRBV5-4 and J usage is TRBJ2-2; D might be TRBD2 (6 bases). This CDR3 contains 16 residues. Germline assignment: CDR1 SGHNT and CDR2 YYREEE (reference sequence). V lost 4 bases to trimming and J lost 1 base, with 14 bases between them. The CDR3 DNA is TGTGCCAGCAGCGGCCTGGAAGCGGGGAACACCGGGGAGCTGTTTTTT. Translating it yields CASSGLEAGNTGELFF.

J is TRBJ1-1 and V is TRBV4-3; 7 bases map to TRBD1. This CDR3 contains 12 residues. V lost 4 bases, J lost 4 bases, and 0 bases stayed unmatched. The germline V gene encodes CDR1 LGHNA and CDR2 YSLEER. Here the CDR3 reads CASSRQGTEAFF. The CDR3 DNA sequence: TGCGCCAGCAGCCGACAGGGCACTGAAGCTTTCTTT.

This clone was counted only a few times. The chain couples TRBV5-6 to TRBJ1-3, with D unresolved. The V end lost 4 bases, the J end lost 2 bases, and 10 bases lay between the germline ends. The CDR3 is made up of 14 amino acids. Germline V CDR1 and CDR2: SGHDT, YYEEEE. CDR3 sequence (DNA): TGTGCCAGCAGCCGGGAGGGCACTGGAAACACCATATATTTT. This translates into CASSREGTGNTIYF. Combining the CDR3 with reference TRBV5-6 and TRBJ1-3 gives the whole variable domain DAGVTQSPTHLIKTRGQQVTLRCSPKSGHDTVSWYQQALGQGPQFIFQYYEEEERQRGNFPDRFSGHQFPNYSSELNVNALLLGDSALYLCASSREGTGNTIYFGEGSWLTVV.

The CDR3 bases are TGCGCCAGCAGCGACAGGGTTGGGGCGTACGAGCAGTACTTC. Translating gives CASSDRVGAYEQYF. V gene TRBV5-1 combines with J gene TRBJ2-7; 7 bases align to TRBD1. V gave up 4 bases and J gave up 4 bases; unmatched junction bases: 8. The CDR3 is 14 amino acids. CDR1 and CDR2 (germline): SGHRS, YFSETQ.

The V and J genes are TRBV25-1 and TRBJ1-1; D call uncertain. This CDR3 is built from 14 residues. Looked up from germline, CDR1 is MGHDK and CDR2 is SYGVNS. Between the trimmed V and J ends, which lost 6 bases and 1 base, there was a span of 12 bases. The CDR3 protein is CASRDTRQNTEAFF. CDR3 DNA sequence: TGTGCCAGCAGAGACACCCGCCAGAACACTGAAGCTTTCTTT.

The V and J genes are TRBV19 and TRBJ2-1, with D perhaps TRBD2 (5 bases). Germline V gives CDR1 LNHDA, CDR2 SQIVND (reference sequence). Trimming left V 3 bases short and J 13 bases short, with 16 bases between. This CDR3 contains 13 residues. The CDR3 DNA is TGTGCCAGTAGTATTCCGGGAACAGATAATCAGTTCTTC. Translating it yields CASSIPGTDNQFF.

The rearrangement joins TRBV5-4 to TRBJ1-1; D is undetermined. CDR1 and CDR2 (germline): SGHNT, YYREEE (reference sequence). The CDR3 has 14 amino acids. Trimming took 2 bases from V and 1 from J, leaving 9 bases between them. This chain's CDR3 is CASSFPGGNTEAFF. In DNA, the CDR3 is TGTGCCAGCAGCTTCCCCGGTGGGAACACTGAAGCTTTCTTT.

This chain joins TRBV9 and TRBJ2-1; 10 bases align to TRBD2. CDR1 and CDR2 from the germline V gene are SGDLS and YYNGEE. Trimming cost V 0 bases and J 2 bases; bases outside gene matches: 8. The CDR3 sequence is 18 residues long. CDR3 in DNA: TGTGCCAGCAGCGTAGGGCTAGCGGGGGCCCCTGCCTACAATGAGCAGTTCTTC. Translation: CASSVGLAGAPAYNEQFF.

J is TRBJ2-2 and V is TRBV7-8, with TRBD1 identical over 9 bases. The germline CDR1 and CDR2 sequences are SGHVS and FQNEAQ. With V trimmed by 5 bases and J by 6 bases, 13 bases remained unmatched. This CDR3 is built from 17 residues. The DNA of the CDR3 is TGTGCCAGCAGCCGAAAGGTCGCACAGGGGGCGTCCGGGGAGCTGTTTTTT. Amino acid sequence: CASSRKVAQGASGELFF. The entire variable domain, with the rest obtained from reference TRBV7-8 and TRBJ2-2, is as follows: GAGVSQSPRYKVAKRGQDVALRCDPISGHVSLFWYQQALGQGPEFLTYFQNEAQLDKSGLPSDRFFAERPEGSVSTLKIQRTQQEDSAVYLCASSRKVAQGASGELFFGEGSRLTVL.

This clone showed up just once. The gene calls are TRBV7-2 and TRBJ2-7, with a tentative D call TRBD2 (5 bases). This CDR3 spans 14 amino acids. V lost 1 base, J lost 1 base, and 8 bases lay in between. The V gene's germline CDR1 is SGHTA and CDR2 FQGNSA. CDR3 nucleotide sequence: TGTGCCAGCAGCTTAGTACGGGGTTCCTACGAGCAGTACTTC. Residues: CASSLVRGSYEQYF.

This clone showed up just once. The chain employs TRBV5-1 and TRBJ1-2, with 8 bases aligning to TRBD1. The trim removed 1 base at V and 4 bases at J, leaving 6 bases unmatched. Per the germline V gene, CDR1 is SGHRS and CDR2 is YFSETQ. CDR3 length equals 15 residues. CDR3 bases: TGCGCCAGCAGCTTGTCAGGACAGGGAACCTATGGCTACACCTTC. The encoded protein is CASSLSGQGTYGYTF.

This clone was seen only a few times. The rearrangement uses TRBV2 and TRBJ1-1; the D gene is possibly TRBD1 (6 bases). Per germline, CDR1 SNHLY and CDR2 FYNNEI. The V and J ends lost 9 bases and 5 bases respectively, with 16 bases between them. CDR3 length: 13 residues. The CDR3 region has the DNA TGTGCCAGAGGGGCATGGACAGTTACTGAAGCTTTCTTT. The encoded protein is CARGAWTVTEAFF.

This chain links TRBV19 with TRBJ2-1; a possible D gene is TRBD1 (6 bases). In germline, CDR1 is LNHDA, CDR2 SQIVND (reference sequence). V was clipped by 0 bases and J by 8 bases, with 14 bases between them. This CDR3 has 15 amino acids. In nucleotides, the CDR3 is TGTGCCAGTAGTATAGACAGGGGATCGGTCGATGAGCAGTTCTTC. Protein sequence: CASSIDRGSVDEQFF.